The 29 T cell receptor beta chains given below trace back to one sample, sequenced in a study of cytomegalovirus exposure and HLA in healthy donors. PCR amplification relied on 60 Vbeta primers (plus 13 Jbeta primers). The protocol was immunoSEQ multiplex PCR, while the TCRdb copy is restricted to in-frame clones and leaves out a portion. The sample comprises roughly 99,000 clones, 60% to 80% of which are singletons, and around 2.1% rests with the top ten. Material: PBMCs. These receptors were collected from a man aged 18 to 29 in good health and CMV-seronegative.

The chain links TRBV7-6 to TRBJ2-2; 12 bases map to TRBD2. V lost 4 bases to trimming and J lost 4 bases; unmatched junction nucleotides: 4. Per germline, CDR1 SGHVS and CDR2 FNYEAQ. The CDR3 spans 16 residues. Written as DNA, the CDR3 is TGTGCCAGCAGCTCCCTAGCGGGGGGGCGCACCGGGGAGCTGTTTTTT. Encoded protein: CASSSLAGGRTGELFF.

Turning to this clone: The junction and the germline gene differ at one end; a read error may be behind it. The chain carries TRBV7-9 and TRBJ1-2, with D perhaps TRBD1 (5 bases). Germline lookup yields CDR1 SEHNR and CDR2 FQNEAQ (reference sequence). This CDR3 comprises 16 residues. The CDR3 region has the DNA TGTTCCAGCCTACATCCGAGACAGAGGAACTCGGATGGCTACACCTTC. Protein: CSSLHPRQRNSDGYTF.

The chain joins TRBV7-2 to TRBJ1-5; D gene ambiguous. Germline lookup yields CDR1 SGHTA and CDR2 FQGNSA. This CDR3 is built from 14 residues. V was cut by 0 bases and J by 5 bases, with 8 bases left in between. The CDR3 here is CASSLASRDQPQHF. DNA for the CDR3: TGTGCCAGCAGCTTAGCGAGCCGGGATCAGCCCCAGCATTTT.

CDR3 bases: TGTGCCAGTAACCCAGGGCTCGTCTATGGCTACACCTTC. Amino acid sequence: CASNPGLVYGYTF. The chain couples TRBV19 to TRBJ1-2, with a possible D match to TRBD1 (5 bases). Trimming cost V 7 bases and J 4 bases, with 13 bases left between them. Germline lookup yields CDR1 LNHDA and CDR2 SQIVND (reference sequence). The length of the CDR3 is 13 residues.

The chain couples TRBV7-9 to TRBJ2-3, with TRBD2 identical over 14 bases. Germline-derived CDR1 and CDR2 are SEHNR and FQNEAQ (reference sequence). J was trimmed by 4 bases and V by 4 bases; bases with no gene match: 4. CDR3 size: 16 residues. The CDR3 nucleotides read TGTGCCAGCAGCTCGACTAGCGGGGGGGCCCCAGATACGCAGTATTTT. Translating gives CASSSTSGGAPDTQYF. The variable domain in full, with the rest retrieved from reference TRBV7-9 and TRBJ2-3, is DTGVSQNPRHKITKRGQNVTFRCDPISEHNRLYWYRQTLGQGPEFLTYFQNEAQLEKSRLLSDRFSAERPKGSFSTLEIQRTEQGDSAMYLCASSSTSGGAPDTQYFGPGTRLTVL.

The CDR3 is CASSPNRDYGYTF. In DNA form, the CDR3 reads TGTGCCAGCAGCCCTAACAGGGACTATGGCTACACCTTC. The chain recombines TRBV5-4 with TRBJ1-2, with a weak D call TRBD1 (6 bases). Germline V gives CDR1 SGHNT, CDR2 YYREEE (reference sequence). The CDR3 runs 13 residues. With 4 bases removed from V and 3 bases from J, the gap between germline ends came to 10 bases.

The V and J genes are TRBV9 and TRBJ1-2, with D perhaps TRBD1 (6 bases). The CDR3 runs to 13 residues. Germline-derived CDR1 and CDR2 are SGDLS and YYNGEE. V lost 2 bases, J lost 8 bases, and 13 bases lay in between. CDR3 bases: TGTGCCAGCAGCGTTACAGGGATGGAGGGCTACACCTTC. Encoded protein: CASSVTGMEGYTF.

The chain couples TRBV4-2 to TRBJ2-5; 8 bases are a match to TRBD2. V gave up 4 bases and J gave up 2 bases; unmatched junction bases: 9. The CDR3 spans 16 residues. Per germline, CDR1 LGHNA and CDR2 YNFKEQ. CDR3 DNA sequence: TGTGCCAGCAGCCCGCGGAGCGGGGGAACACAAGAGACCCAGTACTTC. Translated, it gives CASSPRSGGTQETQYF.

The V gene is TRBV18, the J gene TRBJ2-5, with 9 bases fitting TRBD1. This CDR3 region has 13 residues. V lost 3 bases and J lost 4; bases outside the gene matches: 0. Germline V gene data show CDR1 as KGHSH and CDR2 as LQKENI. This CDR3 reads CASSPGQGETQYF. In DNA, the CDR3 is TGTGCCAGCTCACCGGGACAGGGAGAGACCCAGTACTTC.

The chain is built from TRBV29-1 and TRBJ2-5, with 8 bases fitting TRBD2. In germline, CDR1 is SQVTM, CDR2 ANQGSEA. V was clipped by 7 bases and J by 6 bases; unmatched bases: 1. The length of the CDR3 is 10 residues. The CDR3 region has the DNA TGCAGCGGACTAGCGAAGACCCAGTACTTC. Translating it yields CSGLAKTQYF.

V and J are TRBV5-5 and TRBJ2-7, with TRBD2 matching 8 bases. J was trimmed by 1 base and V by 7 bases; bases with no gene match: 4. In germline, CDR1 is SGHKS, CDR2 YYEKEE (reference sequence). The CDR3 sequence is 13 residues long. CDR3 bases: TGTGCCAGCTCCCGGGGGGGATCCTACGAGCAGTACTTC. This codes for CASSRGGSYEQYF.

This clone has only one observation. The rearrangement uses TRBV5-4 and TRBJ2-1; 8 bases match TRBD2. The CDR3 consists of 15 residues. Germline V gene data show CDR1 as SGHNT and CDR2 as YYREEE (reference sequence). V was pared by 4 bases and J by 9 bases, with 12 bases of the junction left unmatched. The CDR3 DNA reads as TGTGCCAGCAGCAGAACGGGGGGGGTGGACTCTGAGCAGTTCTTC. Residues: CASSRTGGVDSEQFF.

V is TRBV4-2 and J is TRBJ1-5, with 7 bases that match TRBD1. CDR3 length: 13 amino acids. V lost 4 bases to trimming and J lost 14 bases; unmatched junction nucleotides: 11. From germline, CDR1 is LGHNA and CDR2 YNFKEQ. CDR3 protein: CASSPQTGQIKHF. Written as DNA, the CDR3 is TGTGCCAGCAGCCCCCAGACAGGGCAAATAAAGCATTTT.

The chain combines TRBV7-3 with TRBJ2-4; TRBD1 is a possible D gene (6 bases). Looked up from germline, CDR1 is SGHTA and CDR2 is FQGTGA. Trimming stripped 5 bases from V and 6 bases from J, with 17 bases between. The CDR3 is 15 amino acids. As DNA, the CDR3 is TGTGCCAGCAGCACTAATGGGGGCGAGGGAAACATTCAGTACTTC. It yields the protein CASSTNGGEGNIQYF.

This chain connects TRBV7-9 to TRBJ2-7, with TRBD1 matching 10 bases. V was pared by 2 bases and J by 7 bases, with 5 bases of the junction left unmatched. Germline V lookup: CDR1 SEHNR, CDR2 FQNEAQ (reference sequence). The CDR3 extends over 14 amino acids. CDR3 nucleotide sequence: TGTGCCAGCAGCTTATGGGACAGGGGCAAGGAGCAGTACTTC. Translating it yields CASSLWDRGKEQYF.

This rearrangement joins TRBV7-2 to TRBJ2-5; TRBD1 might be the D (8 bases). The CDR3 loop spans 14 amino acids. V was clipped by 4 bases and J by 5 bases, with 14 bases between them. Germline assignment: CDR1 SGHTA and CDR2 FQGNSA. CDR3: CASSYRGGRETQYF. The CDR3 DNA reads TGTGCCAGCAGCTACAGGGGGGGGAGGGAGACCCAGTACTTC.

V is TRBV19 and J is TRBJ1-5, with TRBD1 matching over 8 bases. The CDR3 extends over 15 amino acids. Germline CDR1 is LNHDA and CDR2 is SQIVND (reference sequence). V trimming: 5 bases; J trimming: 2 bases; junction bases outside the gene matches: 5. The CDR3 DNA reads TGTGCCAGTAGTCTACAGGGGGTAGGCAATCAGCCCCAGCATTTT. It specifies CASSLQGVGNQPQHF.

The chain recombines TRBV7-3 with TRBJ2-1, with TRBD2 matching over 8 bases. Germline values: CDR1 SGHTA, CDR2 FQGTGA. V lost 8 bases to trimming and J lost 5 bases; unmatched junction nucleotides: 5. The length of the CDR3 is 13 residues. The CDR3 DNA reads as TGTGCCAGCGGACTCGGGGGGGACAATGAGCAGTTCTTC. Translating gives CASGLGGDNEQFF.

The rearrangement joins TRBV5-1 to TRBJ2-7; 9 nucleotides match TRBD2. Germline-derived CDR1 and CDR2 are SGHRS and YFSETQ. V lost 4 bases to trimming and J lost 6 bases; unmatched junction nucleotides: 8. This CDR3 has 14 residues. In DNA form, the CDR3 reads TGCGCCAGCAGCGCGGGGGGGGGAGGGAGCGAGCAGTACTTC. This encodes CASSAGGGGSEQYF.

This chain uses TRBV29-1 with TRBJ2-7, with 11 bases fitting TRBD1. The CDR3 length is 13 residues. Trimming cost V 6 bases and J 7 bases; bases outside gene matches: 8. CDR1 is SQVTM, CDR2 ANQGSEA, per germline. CDR3 residues: CSVDGQGAQEQYF. The CDR3 bases are TGCAGCGTCGACGGACAGGGGGCACAAGAGCAGTACTTC.

This clone was counted only a few times. The chain links TRBV2 to TRBJ2-1; the D gene is possibly TRBD2 (6 bases). Germline V gives CDR1 SNHLY, CDR2 FYNNEI. This CDR3 comprises 13 residues. Trimming removed 8 bases at V and 8 bases at J, with 16 bases between. In DNA form, the CDR3 reads TGTGCCAGCCCTAGCCGGGAGAACTATGAGCAGTTCTTC. This gives the protein CASPSRENYEQFF.

The gene calls are TRBV13 and TRBJ1-2; maybe TRBD1 (5 bases). Per germline, CDR1 PRHDT and CDR2 FYEKMQ (reference sequence). The CDR3 has 15 residues. V lost 5 bases, J lost 0 bases, and 13 bases lay in between. As DNA, the CDR3 is TGTGCCAGCAGCGGACAAGCAGGCACTAACTATGGCTACACCTTC. Its translation: CASSGQAGTNYGYTF.

This sequence joins TRBV5-4 and TRBJ2-1, with 8 bases lining up with TRBD1. V lost 5 bases and J lost 0; bases outside the gene matches: 7. Germline CDR1 is SGHNT and CDR2 is YYREEE (reference sequence). The CDR3 extends over 16 amino acids. The CDR3 sequence is CASRTGGASSYNEQFF. CDR3 sequence (DNA): TGTGCCAGCAGAACAGGGGGTGCGAGCTCCTACAATGAGCAGTTCTTC.

The rearrangement uses TRBV29-1 and TRBJ2-7; 9 bases fit TRBD2. CDR3 length: 15 amino acids. Trimming removed 4 bases from V and 1 base from J; junction bases left unmatched: 8. The germline V gene encodes CDR1 SQVTM and CDR2 ANQGSEA. The CDR3 loop reads CSVARWAGGSYEQYF. DNA for the CDR3: TGCAGCGTTGCAAGGTGGGCGGGGGGGTCCTACGAGCAGTACTTC.

The chain is built from TRBV5-4 and TRBJ1-5, with 9 bases matching TRBD1. Germline assignment: CDR1 SGHNT and CDR2 YYREEE (reference sequence). After removal of 4 bases from V and 4 bases from J, the junction contained 3 bases not matched to a gene. The CDR3 loop spans 14 amino acids. CDR3 residues: CASSKDRGNQPQHF. The CDR3 nucleotides are TGTGCCAGCAGCAAGGACAGGGGAAATCAGCCCCAGCATTTT.

This clone was seen once. The rearrangement links TRBV28 to TRBJ1-2; D perhaps matches TRBD1 (5 bases). CDR3 length equals 15 residues. Trimming stripped 3 bases from V and 0 bases from J, with 11 bases between. In germline, CDR1 is MDHEN, CDR2 SYDVKM. CDR3 in amino acids: CASSFGATANYGYTF. In DNA, the CDR3 is TGTGCCAGCAGTTTTGGGGCAACCGCTAACTATGGCTACACCTTC.

The J gene is TRBJ2-7, the V gene TRBV27, with a tentative D call TRBD2 (6 bases). Germline V lookup: CDR1 MNHEY, CDR2 SMNVEV (reference sequence). V gave up 3 bases and J gave up 6 bases, with 12 bases separating them. This CDR3 has 13 amino acids. The CDR3 is CASSFGGSREQYF. The CDR3 DNA reads as TGTGCCAGCAGTTTTGGGGGGTCCCGCGAGCAGTACTTC.

V usage is TRBV10-3 and J usage is TRBJ1-6; maybe TRBD1 (5 bases). The germline V gene encodes CDR1 ENHRY and CDR2 SYGVKD. Trimming pared 2 bases from V and 6 bases from J, leaving 11 bases between. The CDR3 totals 15 residues. The CDR3 nucleotides read TGTGCCATCAGTGAGCTGGGGGGTATTAATTCACCCCTCCACTTT. This sequence encodes CAISELGGINSPLHF.

The V call is TRBV6-4, the J call TRBJ2-1; 12 bases match TRBD2. This CDR3 comprises 16 residues. V dropped 0 bases and J dropped 8; count of bases not matched to a gene: 5. From germline, CDR1 is MRHNA and CDR2 SNTAGT. This chain's CDR3 is CASSDSVASGRDEQFF. CDR3 sequence (DNA): TGTGCCAGCAGTGACTCGGTTGCTAGCGGGAGGGATGAGCAGTTCTTC.